This record looks at one TCR beta chain sequence and its context. These data come from a study of blood T cells in healthy people across ages. The use of a sample-barcoded 5' primer and a J-beta primer mix characterized a second PCR of roughly 7 to 11 cycles. Researchers report that a template-switch adaptor with 12 random nucleotides tagged each cDNA molecule. TCRdb processed the 5' RACE reads anew with MiXCR; each CDR3 protein has one entry. The sample comprises some 1.4 million distinct CDR3 sequences, roughly 40% of which are singletons, and 7.9% rests with the top ten. V was cut by 3 bases and J by 1 base, with 13 bases left in between. Germline values: CDR1 SGHRS, CDR2 YFSETQ. The CDR3 runs 15 residues. Total RNA, at least 6 micrograms per sample, was extracted from PBMCs.

The receptor was isolated from a woman aged 18-29 years in good health. The sequencing input was blood. This chain joins TRBV5-1 and TRBJ1-1; no definite D call. The CDR3 DNA sequence: TGCGCCAGCAGCTGGACCACAGATTCGAACACTGAAGCTTTCTTT. It encodes CASSWTTDSNTEAFF.